A single sample gave rise to the 9 T cell receptor beta chains below, sequenced in a study of control samples from healthy donors and cancer patients. This table comes from immunoSEQ multiplex PCR, and its TCRdb copy is limited to in-frame clones, with some not included. The table has some 64,000 clones, about nine tenths seen once. The specimen was PBMCs. The receptors derive from a woman aged 45-65 years with colorectal cancer.

The chain has TRBV12-5 and TRBJ1-2; D is ambiguous. The length of the CDR3 is 13 residues. Germline CDR1 and CDR2: LGHNT and FRNRAP. Trimming removed 6 bases from V and 4 bases from J, with 12 bases in between. The DNA of the CDR3 is TGTGCTAGTGGCTTCGGACGAATCTATGGCTACACCTTC. Amino acids: CASGFGRIYGYTF.

The chain joins TRBV6-5 to TRBJ1-4; 7 bases are shared with TRBD1. The J segment lost 3 bases and the V segment lost 6 bases, leaving 7 bases of the junction unmatched. CDR1 is MNHEY and CDR2 is SVGAGI in the germline V gene. This CDR3 region has 15 residues. CDR3 coding DNA: TGTGCCAGCAGCGAGCGACAGGGAGCTAATGAAAAACTGTTTTTT. It translates to CASSERQGANEKLFF.

The chain couples TRBV27 to TRBJ1-5; 7 nucleotides line up with TRBD1. The CDR3 totals 14 residues. V was pared by 3 bases and J by 10 bases, with 9 bases of the junction left unmatched. Germline V lookup: CDR1 MNHEY, CDR2 SMNVEV (reference sequence). The CDR3 sequence is CASSFGTAWFPQHF. Written as DNA, the CDR3 is TGTGCCAGCAGTTTCGGGACAGCCTGGTTTCCCCAGCATTTT.

The rearrangement links TRBV5-1 to TRBJ2-3; 7 nucleotides match TRBD1. Germline V gene data show CDR1 as SGHRS and CDR2 as YFSETQ. The CDR3 runs 17 residues. The ends lost 0 bases at V and 1 base at J; junction bases unmatched: 8. CDR3 in DNA: TGCGCCAGCAGCTTGGAGACGACAGGGTGGGGCACAGATACGCAGTATTTT. Its translation: CASSLETTGWGTDTQYF.

The chain recombines TRBV24-1 with TRBJ2-3; 8 positions agree with TRBD2. Looked up from germline, CDR1 is KGHDR and CDR2 is SFDVKD. The CDR3 contains 17 residues. V was pared by 3 bases and J by 0 bases, with 7 bases of the junction left unmatched. The CDR3 region is CATSDGLASSSTDTQYF. The CDR3 DNA is TGTGCCACCAGTGATGGACTAGCCTCCTCTAGCACAGATACGCAGTATTTT.

The rearrangement uses TRBV3-1 (or the pseudogene TRBV3-2) and TRBJ2-3; 8 nucleotides line up with TRBD2. CDR1 and CDR2 (germline): LGHDT, YNNKEL (reference sequence). After removal of 0 bases from V and 0 bases from J, the junction contained 5 bases not matched to a gene. The CDR3 extends over 17 amino acids. The CDR3 sequence is CASSQDRGGASTDTQYF. As DNA, the CDR3 is TGTGCCAGCAGCCAAGATCGGGGGGGAGCTAGCACAGATACGCAGTATTTT.

The chain uses TRBV19 and TRBJ1-1; D call uncertain. V was shortened by 6 bases and J by 0 bases, with 14 bases between the two germline ends. The germline CDR1 and CDR2 sequences are LNHDA and SQIVND (reference sequence). This CDR3 has 15 amino acids. CDR3 DNA sequence: TGTGCCAGTAGCCCCGGGCCAGGCCTGAACACTGAAGCTTTCTTT. Its translation is CASSPGPGLNTEAFF.

The chain links TRBV14 to TRBJ2-7; no definite D call. Trimming stripped 4 bases from V and 6 bases from J, with 13 bases between. The CDR3 runs 13 residues. Per germline, CDR1 SGHDN and CDR2 FVKESK. CDR3 in amino acids: CASSLLAVGEQYF. CDR3 coding DNA: TGTGCCAGCAGCCTTCTCGCGGTTGGCGAGCAGTACTTC.

CDR3 region: CASSQNTGGSKNIQYF. The CDR3 DNA follows: TGTGCCAGCAGCCAAAATACGGGAGGATCCAAAAACATTCAGTACTTC. The V call is TRBV3-1 (or the pseudogene TRBV3-2), the J call TRBJ2-4, with 7 bases that match TRBD2. With V trimmed by 2 bases and J by 2 bases, 6 bases remained unmatched. CDR1 and CDR2 (germline): LGHDT, YNNKEL (reference sequence). The CDR3 sequence is 16 residues long.